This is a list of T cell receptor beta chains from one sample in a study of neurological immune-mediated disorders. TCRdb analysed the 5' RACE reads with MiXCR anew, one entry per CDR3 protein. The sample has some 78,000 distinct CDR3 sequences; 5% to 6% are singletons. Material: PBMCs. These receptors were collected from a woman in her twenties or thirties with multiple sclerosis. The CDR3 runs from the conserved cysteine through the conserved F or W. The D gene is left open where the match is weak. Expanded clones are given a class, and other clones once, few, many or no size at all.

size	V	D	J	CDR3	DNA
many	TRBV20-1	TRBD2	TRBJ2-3	CSARVSAGGTDTQYF	TGCAGTGCTAGAGTCTCCGCGGGAGGGACGGATACGCAGTATTTT
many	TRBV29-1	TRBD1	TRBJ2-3	CSLRQGLSTDTQYF	TGCAGCCTCCGACAGGGTCTCAGCACAGATACGCAGTATTTT
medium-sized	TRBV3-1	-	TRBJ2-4	CASSQGVGIQYF	TGTGCCAGCAGCCAAGGGGTTGGCATTCAGTACTTC
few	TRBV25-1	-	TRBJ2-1	CASSELEGEQFF	TGTGCCAGCAGTGAACTAGAGGGGGAGCAGTTCTTC
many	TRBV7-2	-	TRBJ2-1	CASSLVSTGTYNEQFF	TGTGCCAGCAGCTTAGTCAGTACGGGAACCTACAATGAGCAGTTCTTC
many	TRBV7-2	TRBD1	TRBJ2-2	CASSPSDRGLTNTGELFF	TGTGCCAGCAGCCCATCGGACAGGGGGCTCACTAACACCGGGGAGCTGTTTTTT
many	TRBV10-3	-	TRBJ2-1	CAIGTGRWVSSYNEQFF	TGTGCCATTGGGACCGGCAGGTGGGTAAGCTCCTACAATGAGCAGTTCTTC
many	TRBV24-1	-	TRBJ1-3	CATRGNGNTIYF	TGTGCCACCAGGGGAAATGGAAACACCATATATTTT
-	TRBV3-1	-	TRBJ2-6	CASSPPLTGVSGANVLTF	TGTGCCAGCAGCCCTCCCCTCACGGGGGTCTCTGGGGCCAACGTCCTGACTTTC
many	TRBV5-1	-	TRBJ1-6	CASRLTEDNSPLHF	TGCGCCAGCAGATTGACAGAAGATAATTCACCCCTCCACTTT
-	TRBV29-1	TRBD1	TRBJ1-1	CSVGAGAGQLNTEAFF	TGCAGCGTTGGGGCAGGAGCGGGACAGTTGAACACTGAAGCTTTCTTT
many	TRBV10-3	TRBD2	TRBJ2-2	CAIQKVSGSVGELFF	TGTGCCATCCAAAAAGTTAGCGGGAGCGTCGGGGAGCTGTTTTTT
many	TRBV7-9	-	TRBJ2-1	CASSSGGSSYNEQFF	TGTGCCAGCAGCTCTGGGGGAAGCTCCTACAATGAGCAGTTCTTC
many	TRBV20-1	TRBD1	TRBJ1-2	CSARDTTGGISYTF	TGCAGTGCTAGAGATACAACAGGGGGTATAAGCTACACCTTC
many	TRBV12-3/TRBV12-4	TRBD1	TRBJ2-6	CASSQGDRAPNVLTF	TGTGCCAGCAGCCAGGGGGACAGGGCACCCAACGTCCTGACTTTC
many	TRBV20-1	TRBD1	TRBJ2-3	CSALPAQGADTQYF	TGCAGTGCTCTCCCCGCTCAGGGGGCAGATACGCAGTATTTT
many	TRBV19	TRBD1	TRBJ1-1	CASSIRTGEEAFF	TGTGCCAGTAGTATCCGGACAGGGGAAGAAGCTTTCTTT
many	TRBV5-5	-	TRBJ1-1	CASSLVGSTEAFF	TGTGCCAGCAGCTTGGTGGGCAGCACTGAAGCTTTCTTT
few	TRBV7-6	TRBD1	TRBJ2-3	CASSLTPTGADTQYF	TGTGCCAGCAGCTTGACCCCAACAGGGGCAGATACGCAGTATTTT
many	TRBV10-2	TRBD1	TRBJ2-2	CASSERQGVRTGELFF	TGCGCCAGCAGTGAGAGGCAGGGGGTTAGGACCGGGGAGCTGTTTTTT
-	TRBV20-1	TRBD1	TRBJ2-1	CSARTKQGATYNEQFF	TGCAGTGCTAGGACAAAACAGGGGGCGACCTACAATGAGCAGTTCTTC
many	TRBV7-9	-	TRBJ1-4	CASSLDRNGYEKLFF	TGTGCCAGCAGCTTAGACAGAAACGGGTATGAAAAACTGTTTTTT
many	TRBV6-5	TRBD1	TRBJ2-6	CASSYRRDRLSGANVLTF	TGTGCCAGCAGTTACCGAAGGGACAGGCTTTCTGGGGCCAACGTCCTGACTTTC
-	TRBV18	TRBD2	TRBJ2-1	CVSSPRASGGNEQFF	TGTGTCAGCTCACCCCGGGCTAGCGGGGGAAATGAGCAGTTCTTC
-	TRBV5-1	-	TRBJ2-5	CASSLDQGIGGETQYF	TGCGCCAGCAGCTTGGACCAGGGTATCGGGGGAGAGACCCAGTACTTC
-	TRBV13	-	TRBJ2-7	CASSLTGTYEQYF	TGTGCCAGCAGCTTAACGGGGACCTACGAGCAGTACTTC
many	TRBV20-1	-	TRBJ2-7	CSAKGWGTYEQYF	TGCAGTGCTAAAGGATGGGGGACCTACGAGCAGTACTTC
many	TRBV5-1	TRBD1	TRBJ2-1	CASSPTGGAVLRYNEQFF	TGCGCCAGCAGCCCCACAGGGGGCGCGGTCTTAAGATACAATGAGCAGTTCTTC
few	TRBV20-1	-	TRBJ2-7	CSATRRDQTYEQYF	TGCAGTGCTACCAGACGGGACCAGACCTACGAGCAGTACTTC
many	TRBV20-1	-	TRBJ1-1	CSARESGFMNTEAFF	TGCAGTGCTAGAGAGTCAGGGTTCATGAACACTGAAGCTTTCTTT
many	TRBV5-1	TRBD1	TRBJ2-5	CASSLDRGQGTQYF	TGCGCCAGCAGCTTGGACAGGGGGCAGGGGACCCAGTACTTC
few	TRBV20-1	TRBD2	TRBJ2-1	CSARDRLAGGPGNEQFF	TGCAGTGCTAGAGATAGACTAGCGGGAGGGCCAGGCAATGAGCAGTTCTTC
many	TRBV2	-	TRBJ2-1	CASSATGTSYNEQFF	TGTGCCAGCAGTGCAACTGGTACCTCCTACAATGAGCAGTTCTTC
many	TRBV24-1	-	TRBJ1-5	CATSETDSRPRGNQPQHF	TGTGCCACCAGTGAGACGGACAGCCGACCGAGGGGCAATCAGCCCCAGCATTTT
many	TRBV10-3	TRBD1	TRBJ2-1	CAISSPGQGAQEQFF	TGTGCCATCAGTTCACCGGGACAGGGGGCACAGGAGCAGTTCTTC
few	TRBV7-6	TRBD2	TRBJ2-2	CASSLELAGRTGELFF	TGTGCCAGCAGCTTAGAACTAGCGGGGAGGACCGGGGAGCTGTTTTTT
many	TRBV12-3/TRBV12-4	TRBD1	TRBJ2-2	CASSLDTGGRTGELFF	TGTGCCAGCAGTCTTGATACAGGGGGCAGGACCGGGGAGCTGTTTTTT
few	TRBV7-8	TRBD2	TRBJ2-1	CASSTPRTAGGNNEQFF	TGTGCCAGCAGCACCCCGAGAACGGCGGGAGGAAACAATGAGCAGTTCTTC
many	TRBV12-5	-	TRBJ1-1	CASGLVLAGRATEAFF	TGTGCTAGTGGTTTGGTACTTGCAGGGCGAGCCACTGAAGCTTTCTTT
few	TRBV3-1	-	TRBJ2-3	CASSQDLEDTQYF	TGTGCCAGCAGCCAAGATCTGGAAGATACGCAGTATTTT